This T cell receptor (beta chain) was captured by sequencing in a study of blood T cells in healthy people across ages. The wider study: Template switching retrieved approximately one barcoded beta molecule for each two T cells. Study-wide points: Estimated diversity that came from one million T cells was considered an underestimate.

The study recruited healthy Caucasian donors from Russia who were aged roughly 6 to 95. Primed by a sample-barcoded 5' primer and a J-beta primer mix, a second PCR proceeded for about 6 to 12 cycles. TCRdb passed the 5' RACE reads through MiXCR, listing each CDR3 protein once. The sample holds around 800,000 distinct CDR3 sequences; under 45% are singletons and the top ten take roughly 19%. The CDR3 runs 13 residues. J lost 4 bases, V lost 11 bases, and 2 bases had no gene match. Germline V gene lookup returns CDR1 SNHLY and CDR2 FYNNEI. With regard to this clonotype: Its antigen is unknown.

Sequencing was done on a sample of blood. The rearrangement links TRBV2 to TRBJ1-6; 10 bases are shared with TRBD1. This clonotype was obtained from a man aged 55 to 70 in good health. The CDR3 coding sequence is TGTGCCGGACAGGGGGATTATAATTCACCCCTCCACTTT. It yields the protein CAGQGDYNSPLHF.